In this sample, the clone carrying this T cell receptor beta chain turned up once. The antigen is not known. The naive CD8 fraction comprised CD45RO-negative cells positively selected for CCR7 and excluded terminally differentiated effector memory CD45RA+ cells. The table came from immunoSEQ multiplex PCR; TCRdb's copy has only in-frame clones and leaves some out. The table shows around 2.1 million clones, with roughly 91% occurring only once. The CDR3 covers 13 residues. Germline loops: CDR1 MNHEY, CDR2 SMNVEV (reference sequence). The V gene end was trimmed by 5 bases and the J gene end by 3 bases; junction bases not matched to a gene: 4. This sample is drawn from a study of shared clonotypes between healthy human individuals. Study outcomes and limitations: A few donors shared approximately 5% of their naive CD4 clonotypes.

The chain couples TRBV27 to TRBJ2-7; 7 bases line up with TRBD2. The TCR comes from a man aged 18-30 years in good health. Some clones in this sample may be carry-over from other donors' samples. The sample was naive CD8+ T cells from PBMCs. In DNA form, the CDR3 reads TGTGCCAGCAGTCCCCGGGACTACTACGAGCAGTACTTC. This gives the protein CASSPRDYYEQYF.